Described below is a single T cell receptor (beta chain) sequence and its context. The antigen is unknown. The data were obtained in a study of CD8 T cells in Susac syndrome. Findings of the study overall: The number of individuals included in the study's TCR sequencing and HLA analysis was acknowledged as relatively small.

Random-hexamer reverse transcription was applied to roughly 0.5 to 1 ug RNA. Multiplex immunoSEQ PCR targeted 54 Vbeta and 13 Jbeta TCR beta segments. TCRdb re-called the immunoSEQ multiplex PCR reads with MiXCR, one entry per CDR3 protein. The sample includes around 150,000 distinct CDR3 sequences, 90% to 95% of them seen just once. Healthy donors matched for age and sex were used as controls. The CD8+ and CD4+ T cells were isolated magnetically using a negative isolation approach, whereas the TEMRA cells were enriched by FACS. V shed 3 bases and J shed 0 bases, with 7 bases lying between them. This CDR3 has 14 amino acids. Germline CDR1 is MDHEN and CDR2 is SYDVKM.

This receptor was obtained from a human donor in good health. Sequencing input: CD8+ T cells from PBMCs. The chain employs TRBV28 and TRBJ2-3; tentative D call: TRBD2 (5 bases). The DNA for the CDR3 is TGTGCCAGCAGTTTCGGGGTTAGCACAGATACGCAGTATTTT. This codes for CASSFGVSTDTQYF.